This TCR beta chain originates from a study of cytomegalovirus exposure and HLA in healthy donors (dated by TCRdb to about 2017). Broadly, across the study: An earlier analysis of roughly 500 of the donors reported about 250 Gb of sequence data and some 100 million unique TCR beta sequences from around 200 million T cells. About 320 gigabases of sequencing data and 70 million to 100 million unique TCR sequences were included in an early release covering about 620 HLA-typed donors. Among the approximately 430 genotyped donors, approximately 82% belonged to the genetic ancestry cluster associated with self-reported Caucasian donors. The study aimed to test whether cataloging public T cell receptors could reveal signatures of past pathogen exposure. Using immunosequencing, the study profiled T cell repertoires from 500 to 800 subjects and related those repertoires to cytomegalovirus serostatus. In addition to the first cohort of several hundred subjects, a separate validation cohort of under 150 different subjects was used. High-throughput TCR immunosequencing, statistical association of individual TCRs with disease status, and machine learning were combined to predict cytomegalovirus infection status. In a later analysis, previously published TCR beta repertoires from 550 to 700 donors were re-analyzed and high-resolution HLA genotyping was added so that TCR occurrence patterns could be studied. In the later analysis, no new phenotypic data were used to find candidate immune exposures; instead, reliance was placed on TCR beta sequences and their occurrence across donors. To decide whether each TCR beta V gene segment behaved as functional or pseudogenic, an earlier analysis of some 600 of the donors relied on high-throughput TCR beta sequencing. Donor age, sex, ethnicity and CMV serostatus were collected together with the repertoire data. In a later genetic analysis, genome-wide SNP genotypes for about 55% of the 666 donors were used, and that subset was treated as a discovery cohort. All discovery cohort repertoires had been generated on a single sequencing platform. Both class I and class II loci were covered by HLA typing, at four-digit resolution. The number of donors typed differed by locus, with roughly 620-630 for A, B, C, DRB1 and DQB1, roughly 520 for DQA1, 600 to 610 for DPA1, and approximately 470 for DPB1. Several DR-DQ haplotypes were treated as single units for association and clustering because of strong linkage in the cohort. On average, roughly 240,000 unique TCR beta nucleotide sequences were sequenced per donor among 398 genotyped donors of the cohort, with roughly 18% of those sequences being non-productive. Here is what the overall study found, with its caveats: When HLA alleles, especially DR and DQ, strongly co-occurred, attributing TCR associations to individual alleles was difficult. Because counts were too low, seventeen rarely observed V segments, including chromosome 9 orphons, were excluded from the earlier analysis of some 590 of the donors. Most TCR sequences were seen in very few donors, while some public TCRs were found in many individuals. Sequencing depth was assumed to be roughly uniform across donors in the presence/absence analyses, though that assumption may not hold. Because HLA typing was unavailable for some donors at each locus, only the typed subset was used in association tests. In this cohort, only TCR beta chains were sequenced, and detectable features were limited by the absence of alpha or paired-chain data. A cluster of highly shared sequence variants was judged likely to represent a technical artifact of the sequencing pipeline. Some IMGT-functional V segments, including TRBV6-2 and TRBV6-3, could not be distinguished by the 87-base-pair reads and were therefore excluded. Three of the identified cytomegalovirus-associated TCR beta chains were confirmed in vitro to be specific for cytomegalovirus antigens. A later analysis found that most CMV-associated TCR beta chains appeared HLA-restricted, with HLA associations seemingly driven largely by CMV exposure. In a later analysis, some 17,000 TCR beta sequences were associated with specific HLA alleles at a false discovery rate of 0.05. A later genetic analysis reported fewer N-insertions in productive TCRs among donors in an Asian-associated ancestry cluster than the roughly 700-donor mean. In a later analysis, HLA-associated TCR beta chains were found to be more clonally expanded and to have lower generation probabilities than equally common non-associated chains. The authors suggested that the approach could potentially be extended to other disease states and immunological phenotypes. A later analysis reported that several top co-occurrence clusters appeared linked to parvovirus B19, influenza, CMV and Epstein-Barr virus. The classifier was reported to diagnose cytomegalovirus status with high specificity and sensitivity in both the original cohort and the validation cohort. According to a later analysis, TCR association rates differed among HLA loci, with DRB1 alleles showing the most associated TCRs and HLA-C alleles showing the fewest. V-gene and J-gene trimming of TCR beta chains was associated with a missense DCLRE1C variant in a later genetic analysis, and the association was replicated in an independent cohort. The study gave a list of some 150 TCR beta chains associated with cytomegalovirus. Linkage disequilibrium might explain the correlated functional status among segregating V segments, but an unknown experimental factor could not be ruled out. A further reported finding was that TCR beta sequences accurately predicted the HLA-A and HLA-B alleles for most subjects in the first cohort. In an earlier analysis of approximately 600 of the donors, most TCR beta V segments were observed in productive rearrangements about 90% or about 30% of the time, broadly matching IMGT annotations. CMV serostatus was the only immune exposure information available for the cohort.

The cohort was made up of roughly 670 healthy bone marrow donors. Cohort members were all nominally healthy when sampled, although unrecorded immune exposures were likely present. The donor was CMV seronegative and belonged to the group of 320 or so seronegative cohort members. A peripheral blood sample was provided by each donor, and peripheral blood mononuclear cells were used for TCR beta sequencing. The Qiagen DNeasy Blood Extraction Kit was used to extract genomic DNA from the blood cell samples. Libraries were constructed by the immunoSEQ multiplex PCR assay. For the multiplex PCR, a mixture combining 60 forward primers for TCR Vbeta segments and 13 reverse primers for TCR Jbeta segments was used. The CDR3 region of rearranged TCR beta genes was amplified from genomic DNA by a multiplex PCR assay. The Illumina HiSeq System was used to sequence the amplified TCR beta libraries as 87-base-pair reads. Per the original workflow: Across the 670 or so repertoires, a later analysis counted 60 million to 90 million unique TCR beta chains, around 11 million of which were shared by at least two donors. A nearest-neighbor algorithm error-corrected the raw reads and collapsed the reads into unique sequences, merging closely related sequences to remove PCR and sequencing errors. CDR3 sequences were aligned to IMGT reference sequences to assign V, D and J gene segments. For a sequence to be retained, at least a six-nucleotide match to both a V gene segment and a J gene segment was required. A rearrangement was called productive if the CDR3 had no stop codons and remained in frame with V and J, and every other rearrangement was called non-productive. CDR3 was defined according to IMGT convention as the region running from the second conserved V-encoded cysteine to the conserved J-encoded phenylalanine. Sequences without an unambiguous match to a single V gene segment were excluded from the earlier analysis of about 630 of the donors. An earlier analysis of some 500 of the donors classified V segments as functional when productive rearrangements were above 56.7% and as segregating when the standard deviation between donors was above 5%. To diagnose cytomegalovirus status from the catalog of TCR beta chain sequences, a statistical classification framework was built. V and J gene assignment, in a later analysis, came from comparing TCR nucleotide sequences with IMGT/GENE-DB human TR gene sequences. The TCRdist pipeline was used in a later analysis to assign CDR3 sequences and most-parsimonious VDJ recombination scenarios. In a later analysis, each TCR beta chain was defined by its CDR3 amino acid sequence together with its V-gene family, and reads lacking a unique V-gene family were excluded. As a way to deal with suspected cross-contamination and a sequencing artifact, a later analysis dropped roughly 620 nucleotide sequences that were highly shared and had low generation probability. In a later analysis, a clonal expansion index for each public chain was calculated from normalized within-repertoire ranks of inferred template counts. A later analysis computed generation probabilities with a VDJ recombination model fitted to out-of-frame rearrangements, and checked the results against IGoR. A later analysis scored TCR-TCR, TCR-HLA and TCR-CMV co-occurrence with hypergeometric tests, applying a repertoire-size bias correction to TCR pairs. In a later analysis, false discovery rates were estimated by permuting HLA or CMV assignments 20 times. In a later analysis, co-occurring TCRs were grouped using DBSCAN, and TCRdist sequence similarity was added for clustering within HLA-allele-positive subsets. Co-occurrence clustering excluded repertoires with fewer than 30,000 or more than 120,000 public chains, plus five with anomalous nucleotide sharing. Not all clones reach the TCRdb copy of this immuneACCESS table, which keeps in-frame sequences only. Checked studies attribute under half of the gap to unresolved V genes and leave the rest unexplained. D and trimming come from the DNA, and the V and J calls and clone size come from that table. The sample contains some 110,000 clones, roughly 81% of them found a single time. The ten largest clones capture 1.1% of the sample.

V loses 4 bases of germline sequence and J loses 8 bases, and the interval between the two ends is 14 bases. From the cysteine through the phenylalanine, the CDR3 covers 13 amino acids. Left in the record is the CDR3 DNA by itself, 39 bases read in frame from the first base. According to the germline V gene (reference sequence), CDR1 reads LNHDA and CDR2 reads SQIVND. As concerns this clone: The antigen it binds to is not known. No quality values exist for individual bases; no much larger clone is one base distant.

The TCR was taken from a woman aged 30 to 39 in good health and CMV-seronegative. The sequence is built from TRBV19 and TRBJ1-1; the D gene is not confidently resolved. The specimen was PBMCs. The nucleotide sequence reads TGTGCCAGTAGTAACGTAGTTCCCCCCGAAGCTTTCTTT. Translated, this is CASSNVVPPEAFF.